This T cell receptor (beta chain) was found in a study of blood T cell repertoires in COVID-19. The wider study: Donors in the United States, Italy and Spain gave samples during acute or convalescent COVID-19. PBMCs, B-cell-depleted T cells, or T cells provided the cDNA or gDNA that made up the material.

Germline V gives CDR1 SGHRS, CDR2 YFSETQ. Trimming took 7 bases from V and 0 from J, leaving 15 bases between them. This CDR3 region has 15 residues. TCRdb keeps only in-frame clones here, not all; method: immunoSEQ multiplex PCR. The sample includes approximately 250,000 clones, 85% of them seen just once. This chain uses TRBV5-1 with TRBJ2-3, with D tentatively TRBD2 (6 bases). Sequenced: peripheral blood. The receptor's source is an older woman with active or convalescent COVID-19. CDR3 protein: CASYGGTASTDTQYF. CDR3 DNA: TGCGCCAGCTATGGGGGGACTGCTAGCACAGATACGCAGTATTTT.